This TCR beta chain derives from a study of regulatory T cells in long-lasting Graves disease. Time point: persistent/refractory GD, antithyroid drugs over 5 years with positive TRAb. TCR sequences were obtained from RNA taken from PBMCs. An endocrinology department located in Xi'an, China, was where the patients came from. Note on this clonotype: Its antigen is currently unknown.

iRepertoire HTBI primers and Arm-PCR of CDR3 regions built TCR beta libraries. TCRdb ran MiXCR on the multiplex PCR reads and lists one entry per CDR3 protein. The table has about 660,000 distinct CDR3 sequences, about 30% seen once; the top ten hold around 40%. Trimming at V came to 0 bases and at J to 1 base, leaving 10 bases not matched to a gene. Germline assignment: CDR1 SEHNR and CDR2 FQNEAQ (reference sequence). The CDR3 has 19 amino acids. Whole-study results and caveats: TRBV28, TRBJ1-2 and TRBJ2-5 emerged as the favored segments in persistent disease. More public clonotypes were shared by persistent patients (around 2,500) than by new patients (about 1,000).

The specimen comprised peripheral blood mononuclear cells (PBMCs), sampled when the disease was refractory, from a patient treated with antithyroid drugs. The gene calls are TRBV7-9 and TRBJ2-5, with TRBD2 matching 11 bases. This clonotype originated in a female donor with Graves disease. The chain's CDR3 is CASSLALASGRNFQETQYF. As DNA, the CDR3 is TGTGCCAGCAGCTTAGCCTTGGCTAGCGGGAGGAACTTCCAAGAGACCCAGTACTTC.